This entry lists 30 T cell receptor beta chains sequenced from one sample in a study of Ad26.COV2.S vaccination and SARS-CoV-2 variants. The protocol was immunoSEQ multiplex PCR, while the TCRdb copy is restricted to in-frame clones and leaves out a portion. In the table there are approximately 90,000 clones, roughly 84% of which are singletons. Sequenced material: peripheral blood, taken after recovery from COVID-19. These TCRs come from a human donor who had recovered from COVID-19.

The chain is built from TRBV5-4 and TRBJ2-3; D gene ambiguous. Deletions cut 6 bases from V and 2 bases from J, with 4 bases between. This CDR3 has 11 residues. CDR1 and CDR2 from the germline V gene are SGHNT and YYREEE (reference sequence). CDR3 sequence: CASKSTDTQYF. The CDR3 DNA sequence: TGTGCCAGCAAGTCCACAGATACGCAGTATTTT. The entire variable domain, with the rest obtained from reference TRBV5-4 and TRBJ2-3, is as follows: ETGVTQSPTHLIKTRGQQVTLRCSSQSGHNTVSWYQQALGQGPQFIFQYYREEENGRGNFPPRFSGLQFPNYSSELNVNALELDDSALYLCASKSTDTQYFGPGTRLTVL.

This clone was found once. The chain combines TRBV28 with TRBJ2-3; TRBD1 is a possible D gene (5 bases). The V gene's germline CDR1 is MDHEN and CDR2 SYDVKM. V was clipped by 3 bases and J by 2 bases, with 24 bases between them. The CDR3 spans 19 residues. The chain's CDR3 is CASSFLASGAQRLTDTQYF. In DNA form, the CDR3 reads TGTGCCAGCAGTTTCTTGGCGAGTGGGGCGCAGCGCCTCACAGATACGCAGTATTTT.

The chain couples TRBV3-1 (or the pseudogene TRBV3-2) to TRBJ1-5; D is unclear. In germline, CDR1 is LGHDT, CDR2 YNNKEL (reference sequence). V gave up 1 base and J gave up 6 bases, with 7 bases separating them. The CDR3 extends over 13 amino acids. CDR3 amino acids: CASSQVEGQPQHF. CDR3 nucleotides: TGTGCCAGCAGCCAAGTAGAGGGTCAGCCCCAGCATTTT.

The V gene is TRBV28, the J gene TRBJ2-3; no clear D. This CDR3 region has 16 residues. V lost 6 bases and J lost 5, with 21 bases in between. Germline V CDR1 and CDR2: MDHEN, SYDVKM. The CDR3 DNA reads as TGTGCCAGCAGCAGCCGAGGCGCCGGGTTGAGAGATACGCAGTATTTT. Translation: CASSSRGAGLRDTQYF.

The chain carries TRBV5-1 and TRBJ2-1, with 11 bases fitting TRBD2. The CDR3 contains 15 residues. Germline V gene sequence: CDR1 SGHRS, CDR2 YFSETQ. With V trimmed by 6 bases and J by 4 bases, 6 bases remained unmatched. The CDR3 reads CASNPTSGSYNEQFF. For the CDR3, the DNA is TGCGCCAGCAACCCCACTAGCGGGAGTTACAATGAGCAGTTCTTC.

This clone occurred a few times. The chain uses TRBV20-1 and TRBJ1-1; TRBD1 matches at 7 bases. This CDR3 has 17 amino acids. From germline, CDR1 is DFQATT and CDR2 SNEGSKA (reference sequence). After removal of 3 bases from V and 0 bases from J, the junction contained 13 bases not matched to a gene. CDR3 residues: CSASGEGGTGMNTEAFF. The CDR3 region has the DNA TGCAGTGCTAGTGGGGAAGGGGGCACTGGGATGAACACTGAAGCTTTCTTT.

The CDR3 reads CASSLTGTFRYGYTF. DNA of the CDR3: TGTGCCAGCAGCTTAACCGGGACCTTCCGCTATGGCTACACCTTC. The chain combines TRBV7-3 with TRBJ1-2, with D maybe TRBD1 (5 bases). Trimming cost V 0 bases and J 4 bases, with 12 bases left between them. The CDR3 extends over 15 amino acids. Germline V gene data show CDR1 as SGHTA and CDR2 as FQGTGA.

V is TRBV7-2 and J is TRBJ2-1; D perhaps matches TRBD2 (5 bases). Germline assignment: CDR1 SGHTA and CDR2 FQGNSA. This CDR3 region has 16 residues. V lost 0 bases and J lost 0, with 9 bases in between. The CDR3 nucleotides read TGTGCCAGCAGCTTAGCGATCGGGATCTCCTACAATGAGCAGTTCTTC. It encodes CASSLAIGISYNEQFF.

The V gene is TRBV4-1, the J gene TRBJ1-3; possible D gene TRBD1, 6 bases. This CDR3 has 16 amino acids. V lost 0 bases and J lost 1, with 10 bases in between. CDR1 MGHRA and CDR2 YSYEKL come from the germline V gene. CDR3 region: CASSQDWRGSGNTIYF. The CDR3, as DNA: TGCGCCAGCAGCCAAGATTGGAGGGGGTCTGGAAACACCATATATTTT.

The chain employs TRBV10-3 and TRBJ2-1; D unclear. Trimming shortened V by 1 base and J by 5 bases, and 3 bases separated the two germline ends. The V gene's germline CDR1 is ENHRY and CDR2 SYGVKD. The CDR3 totals 12 residues. CDR3 nucleotide sequence: TGTGCCATCAGTGAGTGGGACAATGAGCAGTTCTTC. Translating it yields CAISEWDNEQFF.

This rearrangement joins TRBV6-1 to TRBJ2-3; 9 nucleotides agree with TRBD2. CDR3 length: 16 residues. Germline CDR1 MNHNS, CDR2 SASEGT. J was trimmed by 2 bases and V by 4 bases; bases with no gene match: 7. CDR3 protein: CASSGRVAGDTDTQYF. CDR3 sequence (DNA): TGTGCCAGCAGTGGCCGGGTAGCGGGAGACACAGATACGCAGTATTTT.

The chain combines TRBV5-1 with TRBJ2-1; D might be TRBD1 (7 bases). There are 14 residues in the CDR3. Trimming removed 4 bases from V and 0 bases from J, with 8 bases in between. The V gene's germline CDR1 is SGHRS and CDR2 YFSETQ. As DNA, the CDR3 is TGCGCCAGCAGCCAGGGGGGCTCCTACAATGAGCAGTTCTTC. This gives the protein CASSQGGSYNEQFF.

The V gene is TRBV7-9, the J gene TRBJ2-5, with D maybe TRBD1 (6 bases). The CDR3 runs 17 residues. Germline values: CDR1 SEHNR, CDR2 FQNEAQ (reference sequence). Deletions cut 3 bases from V and 3 bases from J, with 20 bases between. CDR3 DNA: TGTGCCAGCAGCTTCAAGATTAGCGAACAGGGCGAAGAGACCCAGTACTTC. It translates to CASSFKISEQGEETQYF.

The chain is built from TRBV4-1 and TRBJ1-5; D is unresolved. The CDR3 sequence is 15 residues long. Per germline, CDR1 MGHRA and CDR2 YSYEKL. Trimming pared 0 bases from V and 4 bases from J, leaving 10 bases between. CDR3 coding DNA: TGCGCCAGCAGCCAAGATCACGTGGGGAATCAGCCCCAGCATTTT. Protein: CASSQDHVGNQPQHF.

The chain recombines TRBV25-1 with TRBJ1-1, with 10 nucleotides matching TRBD1. CDR3 length: 13 amino acids. Germline lookup yields CDR1 MGHDK and CDR2 SYGVNS. V lost 5 bases to trimming and J lost 4 bases; unmatched junction nucleotides: 1. The CDR3, as DNA: TGTGCCAGCAGTCGGACAGGGGGCACTGAAGCTTTCTTT. Its translation: CASSRTGGTEAFF.

The chain uses TRBV2 and TRBJ1-6, with TRBD1 matching 8 bases. With V trimmed by 6 bases and J by 7 bases, 5 bases remained unmatched. Per germline, CDR1 SNHLY and CDR2 FYNNEI. The CDR3 consists of 14 residues. Here the CDR3 reads CASRTGVGNSPLHF. The CDR3 DNA sequence: TGTGCCAGCAGGACAGGGGTCGGGAATTCACCCCTCCACTTT.

V and J are TRBV7-9 and TRBJ1-1; 7 positions agree with TRBD1. Germline V gene data show CDR1 as SEHNR and CDR2 as FQNEAQ (reference sequence). V dropped 5 bases and J dropped 4; count of bases not matched to a gene: 4. The CDR3 covers 13 residues. The CDR3 here is CASSPQGTTEAFF. The CDR3, as DNA: TGTGCCAGCAGCCCACAGGGGACCACTGAAGCTTTCTTT.

The rearrangement joins TRBV5-1 to TRBJ2-3, with 7 bases aligning to TRBD2. This CDR3 comprises 16 residues. From germline, CDR1 is SGHRS and CDR2 YFSETQ. Trimming at V came to 1 base and at J to 0 bases, leaving 5 bases not matched to a gene. The CDR3 region is CASSLNGRASTDTQYF. CDR3 bases: TGCGCCAGCAGCTTGAATGGGAGGGCCAGCACAGATACGCAGTATTTT.

The gene calls are TRBV9 and TRBJ2-2; TRBD1 agrees at 10 bases. J gave up 4 bases and V 5 bases, and 2 bases lay outside the gene matches. Germline assignment: CDR1 SGDLS and CDR2 YYNGEE. The CDR3 totals 14 residues. CDR3 nucleotides: TGTGCCAGCAGTGGGACAGGGGTCACCGGGGAGCTGTTTTTT. Translation: CASSGTGVTGELFF.

The chain couples TRBV6-1 to TRBJ2-7; D is undetermined. Deletions cut 2 bases from V and 2 bases from J, with 7 bases between. Germline CDR1 is MNHNS and CDR2 is SASEGT. This CDR3 comprises 13 residues. CDR3 DNA sequence: TGTGCCAGCAGTGAACAGACTCCCTACGAGCAGTACTTC. Translating gives CASSEQTPYEQYF.

Worth noting for this clone: A read error may account for a junction end that differs from germline. This rearrangement joins TRBV7-6 to TRBJ2-1; a possible D gene is TRBD1 (5 bases). CDR3 length: 13 amino acids. The germline V gene encodes CDR1 SGHVS and CDR2 FNYEAQ. The CDR3 DNA is TGTGCCAGCGGCTTAAGGGGATACAATGAGCAGTTCTTC. Residues: CASGLRGYNEQFF.

The chain is built from TRBV5-1 and TRBJ1-3, with TRBD1 matching 9 bases. V trimming: 4 bases; J trimming: 0 bases; junction bases outside the gene matches: 5. The V gene's germline CDR1 is SGHRS and CDR2 YFSETQ. CDR3 length: 16 residues. Here the CDR3 DNA reads TGCGCCAGCAGCACGGGGACAGGGACCTCTGGAAACACCATATATTTT. Its protein product is CASSTGTGTSGNTIYF.

The chain recombines TRBV28 with TRBJ1-2; D perhaps matches TRBD1 (5 bases). Germline V gene data show CDR1 as MDHEN and CDR2 as SYDVKM. The CDR3 is made up of 16 amino acids. V lost 3 bases to trimming and J lost 3 bases, with 17 bases between them. In nucleotides, the CDR3 is TGTGCCAGCAGTTTTGGAGTGGACACTTTACACTATGGCTACACCTTC. Protein: CASSFGVDTLHYGYTF.

This clone was detected once. J is TRBJ2-5 and V is TRBV19; D is unclear. This CDR3 is 16 amino acids long. Trimming left V 1 base short and J 2 bases short, with 14 bases between. CDR1 is LNHDA and CDR2 is SQIVND in the germline V gene (reference sequence). CDR3 in amino acids: CASSIVLAVGQETQYF. The CDR3 region has the DNA TGTGCCAGTAGTATAGTATTGGCAGTGGGACAAGAGACCCAGTACTTC.

The J gene is TRBJ2-4, the V gene TRBV28, with D unclear. CDR3 size: 18 residues. Trimming shortened V by 2 bases and J by 0 bases, and 17 bases separated the two germline ends. Germline values: CDR1 MDHEN, CDR2 SYDVKM. The CDR3, as DNA: TGTGCCAGCAGTTTAAACTGGGCAAGACTGCTAGCCAAAAACATTCAGTACTTC. It is translated as CASSLNWARLLAKNIQYF.

This clone appeared a few times. The rearrangement uses TRBV18 and TRBJ1-1; the match to TRBD1 covers 12 bases. The CDR3 has 13 amino acids. The germline V gene has CDR1 KGHSH and CDR2 LQKENI. Trimming at V came to 4 bases and at J to 12 bases, leaving 6 bases not matched to a gene. CDR3 in amino acids: CASSQGQGALTFF. The CDR3 bases are TGTGCCAGCTCACAGGGACAGGGGGCTTTGACTTTCTTT.

This sequence joins TRBV6-2 or TRBV6-3 and TRBJ2-1, with 11 bases lining up with TRBD2. V lost 6 bases and J lost 3; bases outside the gene matches: 10. This CDR3 has 17 residues. Per the germline V gene, CDR1 is MNHEY and CDR2 is SVGEGT. The CDR3, as DNA: TGTGCCAGCAGATACCCGGGACTAGCGGAGAACTACAATGAGCAGTTCTTC. Translation gives CASRYPGLAENYNEQFF.

V gene TRBV9 combines with J gene TRBJ1-2, with no clear D. V was trimmed by 1 base and J by 5 bases, leaving 15 bases between them. The CDR3 contains 15 residues. The germline V gene encodes CDR1 SGDLS and CDR2 YYNGEE. CDR3 in amino acids: CASSVKFRQPYGYTF. For the CDR3, the DNA is TGTGCCAGCAGCGTAAAGTTTAGACAACCATATGGCTACACCTTC.

V gene TRBV28 combines with J gene TRBJ2-7; 10 nucleotides line up with TRBD2. The ends lost 6 bases at V and 2 bases at J; junction bases unmatched: 7. The CDR3 loop spans 15 amino acids. Germline CDR1 reads MDHEN; CDR2 reads SYDVKM. In DNA form, the CDR3 reads TGTGCCAGCAGGAGGATAGCGGGAGGTCCCTACGAGCAGTACTTC. This sequence encodes CASRRIAGGPYEQYF.

J is TRBJ1-2 and V is TRBV6-5, with D perhaps matching TRBD1 (6 bases). V gave up 6 bases and J gave up 2 bases, with 10 bases separating them. Per germline, CDR1 MNHEY and CDR2 SVGAGI. The CDR3 consists of 13 residues. CDR3 DNA: TGTGCCAGCAGAAGGACAGAAAACTATGGCTACACCTTC. This sequence encodes CASRRTENYGYTF.